The rows below give T cell receptor beta chains drawn from one sample of a study of blood T cell repertoires in COVID-19. Profiling relied on immunoSEQ multiplex PCR, and the TCRdb table lists in-frame clones only, not all of them. The repertoire holds some 100,000 clones, with about 91% as singletons. What was sequenced was peripheral blood. The receptors stem from a man aged 45 to 65 with acute or convalescent COVID-19. The CDR3 runs from the conserved cysteine through the conserved F or W. The D gene is left open where the match is weak. For some rows the clone size is stated as once, few or many, or as a class when expanded; others skip it.

J | D | V | size | CDR3 | DNA
TRBJ2-7 | - | TRBV19 | - | CASSPWRDSSYEQYF | TGTGCCAGTAGTCCCTGGAGGGACAGCTCCTACGAGCAGTACTTC
TRBJ2-5 | - | TRBV6-1 | - | CASSDGIGPGETQYF | TGTGCCAGCAGTGACGGGATAGGGCCGGGGGAGACCCAGTACTTC
TRBJ2-7 | - | TRBV25-1 | medium-sized | CASTSGDEQYF | TGTGCCAGCACCTCAGGGGACGAGCAGTACTTC
TRBJ2-1 | TRBD2 | TRBV5-4 | - | CASSTAGGRYNEQFF | TGTGCCAGCAGCACCGCGGGGGGGCGATACAATGAGCAGTTCTTC
TRBJ1-6 | TRBD1 | TRBV5-1 | - | CASSLAQGVPGGSPLHF | TGCGCCAGCAGCTTGGCCCAGGGGGTCCCCGGAGGATCACCCCTCCACTTT
TRBJ1-1 | - | TRBV6-6 | - | CASSLQGYAFF | TGTGCCAGCAGTCTCCAGGGGTATGCTTTCTTT
TRBJ2-2 | TRBD1 | TRBV4-1 | - | CASRNERQGLTGELFF | TGCGCCAGCAGGAACGAGCGACAGGGCTTAACCGGGGAGCTGTTTTTT
TRBJ1-1 | - | TRBV4-1 | - | CASSQDLANTEAFF | TGCGCCAGCAGCCAAGATTTGGCGAACACTGAAGCTTTCTTT
TRBJ1-2 | - | TRBV6-2/TRBV6-3 | - | CASSSLPRQSTNYGYTF | TGTGCCAGCAGTTCCCTACCCCGACAGTCGACTAACTATGGCTACACCTTC
TRBJ1-1 | - | TRBV12-3/TRBV12-4 | - | CASSFVESTEAFF | TGTGCCAGCAGTTTTGTGGAGAGCACTGAAGCTTTCTTT
TRBJ1-5 | TRBD1 | TRBV15 | - | CATSRDSGQGWRKNQPQHF | TGTGCCACCAGCAGAGACTCGGGACAGGGATGGAGAAAAAATCAGCCCCAGCATTTT
TRBJ2-7 | TRBD1 | TRBV4-3 | - | CASSQGQGAGEQYF | TGCGCCAGCAGCCAGGGACAGGGGGCGGGCGAGCAGTACTTC
TRBJ1-1 | TRBD1 | TRBV5-5 | - | CASSLAAGGQGVF | TGTGCCAGCAGCTTGGCCGCCGGGGGACAGGGGGTTTTC
TRBJ2-3 | - | TRBV29-1 | - | CSVEELGPDTQYF | TGCAGCGTTGAAGAATTGGGGCCAGATACGCAGTATTTT
TRBJ1-6 | - | TRBV4-2 | - | CASSQESGGDNSPLHF | TGTGCCAGCAGCCAAGAAAGCGGGGGAGATAATTCACCCCTCCACTTT
TRBJ1-1 | - | TRBV19 | - | CASSIRRDTEAFF | TGTGCCAGTAGTATTCGCCGAGACACTGAAGCTTTCTTT
TRBJ1-2 | - | TRBV28 | - | CASSSPVTGFSHGYTF | TGTGCCAGCAGTTCTCCCGTCACAGGGTTCAGTCATGGCTACACCTTC
TRBJ1-4 | TRBD1 | TRBV3-1/TRBV3-2 | - | CASSPYRGRNEKLFF | TGTGCCAGCAGCCCCTACAGGGGGAGAAATGAAAAACTGTTTTTT
TRBJ2-2 | - | TRBV5-1 | - | CASGSGTGELFF | TGCGCCAGCGGCTCCGGCACCGGGGAGCTGTTTTTT
TRBJ1-1 | TRBD1 | TRBV12-5 | once | CASGIGQGGRTEAFF | TGTGCTAGTGGTATCGGACAGGGGGGACGCACTGAAGCTTTCTTT
TRBJ1-4 | - | TRBV19 | - | CASSSGGREKLFF | TGTGCCAGTAGTAGCGGGGGGCGGGAAAAACTGTTTTTT
TRBJ2-7 | TRBD2 | TRBV6-5 | - | CASSYSTSGIPYEQYF | TGTGCCAGCAGTTACTCCACTAGCGGCATCCCCTACGAGCAGTACTTC
TRBJ1-1 | - | TRBV27 | - | CASSFGPWKGAGTMNTEAFF | TGTGCCAGCAGTTTTGGACCATGGAAGGGCGCGGGTACCATGAACACTGAAGCTTTCTTT
TRBJ2-2 | TRBD1 | TRBV2 | - | CASSFRQGAAGELFF | TGTGCCAGCAGTTTTCGACAGGGAGCCGCCGGGGAGCTGTTTTTT
TRBJ2-3 | TRBD2 | TRBV3-1/TRBV3-2 | - | CASSSSGGARDTQYF | TGTGCCAGCAGCTCCAGCGGGGGGGCCAGAGATACGCAGTATTTT
TRBJ1-2 | - | TRBV6-1 | - | CASSESPRGYTF | TGTGCCAGCAGTGAATCTCCCCGGGGCTACACCTTC
TRBJ2-7 | - | TRBV27 | - | CASKRVQDSFYEQYF | TGTGCCAGCAAAAGGGTACAGGACAGCTTCTACGAGCAGTACTTC
TRBJ1-1 | - | TRBV10-2 | - | CASSELKGMAEAFF | TGCGCCAGCAGTGAGTTAAAGGGGATGGCTGAAGCTTTCTTT
TRBJ2-7 | - | TRBV12-3/TRBV12-4 | once | CASSLGHYEQYF | TGTGCCAGCAGTTTAGGACACTACGAGCAGTACTTC
TRBJ2-1 | TRBD1 | TRBV5-1 | - | CASSLGTGGNEQFF | TGCGCCAGCAGCTTGGGGACAGGGGGCAATGAGCAGTTCTTC
TRBJ2-3 | - | TRBV5-6 | - | CASSFGRNTDTQYF | TGTGCCAGCAGCTTCGGCAGGAACACAGATACGCAGTATTTT
TRBJ2-3 | TRBD2 | TRBV7-8 | - | CASSAGTRVGTQYF | TGTGCCAGCAGCGCCGGGACTAGAGTCGGTACGCAGTATTTT
TRBJ2-7 | TRBD1 | TRBV18 | - | CASSPGQGGEQYF | TGTGCCAGCTCACCTGGACAGGGTGGCGAGCAGTACTTC
TRBJ1-1 | TRBD1 | TRBV3-1/TRBV3-2 | - | CASSQQRGLAAFF | TGTGCCAGCAGCCAGCAAAGGGGGCTGGCAGCTTTCTTT
TRBJ2-2 | - | TRBV24-1 | - | CATSDGGSNTGELFF | TGTGCCACCAGCGACGGGGGATCGAACACCGGGGAGCTGTTTTTT
TRBJ1-1 | - | TRBV7-9 | - | CASSVGLSEAFF | TGTGCCAGCAGCGTGGGACTTTCCGAAGCTTTCTTT
TRBJ2-7 | - | TRBV7-7 | - | CASSLAYGSSYEQYF | TGTGCCAGCAGCTTAGCTTACGGTAGCTCCTACGAGCAGTACTTC
TRBJ2-1 | TRBD2 | TRBV5-1 | - | CASGPQRGPINEQFF | TGCGCCAGCGGACCCCAGCGGGGGCCCATCAATGAGCAGTTCTTC
TRBJ1-5 | - | TRBV11-2 | - | CASSPAGANQPQHF | TGTGCCAGCAGCCCTGCGGGGGCGAATCAGCCCCAGCATTTT
TRBJ1-5 | - | TRBV30 | - | CAGGWESNQPQHF | TGTGCCGGCGGATGGGAGAGCAATCAGCCCCAGCATTTT
TRBJ2-5 | TRBD1 | TRBV5-1 | - | CASSIRQGAPEETQYF | TGCGCCAGCAGCATCCGACAGGGGGCCCCGGAAGAGACCCAGTACTTC
TRBJ2-2 | - | TRBV5-1 | - | CASSLQGRGVANTGELFF | TGCGCCAGCAGCTTGCAAGGCAGGGGGGTTGCGAACACCGGGGAGCTGTTTTTT